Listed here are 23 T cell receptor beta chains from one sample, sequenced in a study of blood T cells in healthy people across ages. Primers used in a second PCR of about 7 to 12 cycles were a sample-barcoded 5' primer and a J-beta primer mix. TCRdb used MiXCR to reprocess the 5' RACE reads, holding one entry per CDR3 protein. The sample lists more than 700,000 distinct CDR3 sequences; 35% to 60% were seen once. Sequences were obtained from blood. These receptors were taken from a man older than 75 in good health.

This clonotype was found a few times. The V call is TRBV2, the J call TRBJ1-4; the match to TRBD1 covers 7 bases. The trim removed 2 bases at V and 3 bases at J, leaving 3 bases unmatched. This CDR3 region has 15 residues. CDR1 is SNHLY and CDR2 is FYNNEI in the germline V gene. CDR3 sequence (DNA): TGTGCCAGCAGTGAAAACAGGGGACCTAATGAAAAACTGTTTTTT. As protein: CASSENRGPNEKLFF.

The CDR3 here is CASSQDKGRGKDGYTF. DNA of the CDR3: TGTGCCAGCAGCCAAGATAAGGGCAGGGGGAAGGATGGCTACACCTTC. This chain uses TRBV4-2 with TRBJ1-2; 7 bases are a match to TRBD1. The CDR3 consists of 16 residues. Losses at the gene ends were 0 bases for V and 6 bases for J; bases not matched to a gene: 10. Looked up from germline, CDR1 is LGHNA and CDR2 is YNFKEQ.

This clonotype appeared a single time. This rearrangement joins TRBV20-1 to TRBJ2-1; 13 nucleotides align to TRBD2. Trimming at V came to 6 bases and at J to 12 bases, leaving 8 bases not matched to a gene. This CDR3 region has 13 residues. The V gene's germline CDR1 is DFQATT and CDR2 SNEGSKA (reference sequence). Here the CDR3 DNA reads TGCAGTGCCGATGGACTAGCGGGAGATGGGCAGTTCTTC. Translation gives CSADGLAGDGQFF.

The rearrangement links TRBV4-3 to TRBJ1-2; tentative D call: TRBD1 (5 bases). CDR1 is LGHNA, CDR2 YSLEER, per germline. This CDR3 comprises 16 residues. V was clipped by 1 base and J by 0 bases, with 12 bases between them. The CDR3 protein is CASSQALTASNYGYTF. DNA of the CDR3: TGCGCCAGCAGCCAAGCCCTGACAGCATCTAACTATGGCTACACCTTC.

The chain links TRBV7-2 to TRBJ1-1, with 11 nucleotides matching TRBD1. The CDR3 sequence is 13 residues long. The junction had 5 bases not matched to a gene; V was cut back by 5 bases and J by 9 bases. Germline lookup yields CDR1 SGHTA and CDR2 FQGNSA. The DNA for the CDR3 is TGTGCCAGCAGCCCCGGGACAGGGGGTCAAGCTTTCTTT. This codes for CASSPGTGGQAFF.

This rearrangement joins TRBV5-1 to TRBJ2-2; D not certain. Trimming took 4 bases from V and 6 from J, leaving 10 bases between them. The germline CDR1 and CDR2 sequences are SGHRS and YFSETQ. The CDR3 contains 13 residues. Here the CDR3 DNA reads TGCGCCAGCAGCGTGGATTCCTCCGGGGAGCTGTTTTTT. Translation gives CASSVDSSGELFF.

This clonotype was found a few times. In nucleotides, the CDR3 is TGTGCCAGCAGCCAAGAACTGGGCACAGATACGCAGTATTTT. Translating it yields CASSQELGTDTQYF. V usage is TRBV14 and J usage is TRBJ2-3, with D unclear. The germline V and J ends were trimmed by 0 bases and 1 base, with 5 bases remaining between them. Germline CDR1 is SGHDN and CDR2 is FVKESK. The CDR3 extends over 14 amino acids.

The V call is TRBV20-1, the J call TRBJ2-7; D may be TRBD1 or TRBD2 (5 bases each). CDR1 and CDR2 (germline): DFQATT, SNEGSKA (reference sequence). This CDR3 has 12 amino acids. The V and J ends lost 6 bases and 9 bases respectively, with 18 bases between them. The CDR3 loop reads CSATGTFPVQYF. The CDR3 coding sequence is TGCAGTGCAACCGGGACCTTTCCGGTGCAGTACTTC.

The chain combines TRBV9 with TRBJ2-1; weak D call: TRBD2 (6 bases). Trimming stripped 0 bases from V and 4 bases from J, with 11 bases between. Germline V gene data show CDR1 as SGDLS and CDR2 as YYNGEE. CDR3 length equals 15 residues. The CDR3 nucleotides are TGTGCCAGCAGCGTAGCAAAAGGAGGGTACAATGAGCAGTTCTTC. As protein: CASSVAKGGYNEQFF.

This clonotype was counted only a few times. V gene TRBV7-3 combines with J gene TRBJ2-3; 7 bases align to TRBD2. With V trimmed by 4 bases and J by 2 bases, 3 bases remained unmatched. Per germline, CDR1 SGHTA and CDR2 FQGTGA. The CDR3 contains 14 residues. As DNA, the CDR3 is TGTGCCAGCAGCTGGGGACTACCCACAGATACGCAGTATTTT. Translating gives CASSWGLPTDTQYF.

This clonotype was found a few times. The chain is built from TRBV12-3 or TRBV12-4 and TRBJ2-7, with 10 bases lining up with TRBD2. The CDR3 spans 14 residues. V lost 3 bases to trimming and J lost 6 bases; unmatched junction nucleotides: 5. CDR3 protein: CASSFLAGVFEQYF. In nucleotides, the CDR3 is TGTGCCAGCAGTTTTCTAGCGGGAGTTTTCGAGCAGTACTTC.

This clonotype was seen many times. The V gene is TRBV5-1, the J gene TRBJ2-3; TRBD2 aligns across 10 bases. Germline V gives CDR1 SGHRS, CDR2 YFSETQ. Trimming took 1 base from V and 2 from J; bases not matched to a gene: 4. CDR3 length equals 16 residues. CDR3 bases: TGCGCCAGCAGCTTGCGGACTAGCGGCAACACAGATACGCAGTATTTT. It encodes CASSLRTSGNTDTQYF.

The CDR3 DNA reads TGTGCCAGCAGTTTTGGGCGGGTGAACTACGAGCAGTACTTC. Translating gives CASSFGRVNYEQYF. The chain uses TRBV12-3 or TRBV12-4 and TRBJ2-7; tentative D call: TRBD2 (5 bases). This CDR3 is 14 amino acids long. Trimming shortened V by 3 bases and J by 3 bases, and 12 bases separated the two germline ends.

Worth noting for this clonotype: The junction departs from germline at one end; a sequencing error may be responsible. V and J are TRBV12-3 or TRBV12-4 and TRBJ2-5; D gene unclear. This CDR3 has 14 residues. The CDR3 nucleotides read TGTACCAGCAGTTTGATAGCCACGCAAGAGACCCAGTACTTC. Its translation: CTSSLIATQETQYF.

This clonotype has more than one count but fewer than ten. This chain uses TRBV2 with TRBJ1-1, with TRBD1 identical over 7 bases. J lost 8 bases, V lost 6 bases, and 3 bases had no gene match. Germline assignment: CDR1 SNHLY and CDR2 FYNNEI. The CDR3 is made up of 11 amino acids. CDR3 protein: CASRATGEAFF. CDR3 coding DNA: TGTGCCAGCAGAGCGACAGGGGAAGCTTTCTTT.

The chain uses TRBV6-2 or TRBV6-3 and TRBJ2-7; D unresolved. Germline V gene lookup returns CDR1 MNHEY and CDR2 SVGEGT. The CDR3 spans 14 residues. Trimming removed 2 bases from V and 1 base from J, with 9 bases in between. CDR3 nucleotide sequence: TGTGCCAGCAGTTACAGGAACCGATCCTACGAGCAGTACTTC. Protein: CASSYRNRSYEQYF.

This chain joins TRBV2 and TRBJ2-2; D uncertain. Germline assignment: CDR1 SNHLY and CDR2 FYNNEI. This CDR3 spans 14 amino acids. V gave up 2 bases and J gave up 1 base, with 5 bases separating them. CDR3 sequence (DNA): TGTGCCAGCAGTGAAATAGGGAACACCGGGGAGCTGTTTTTT. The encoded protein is CASSEIGNTGELFF.

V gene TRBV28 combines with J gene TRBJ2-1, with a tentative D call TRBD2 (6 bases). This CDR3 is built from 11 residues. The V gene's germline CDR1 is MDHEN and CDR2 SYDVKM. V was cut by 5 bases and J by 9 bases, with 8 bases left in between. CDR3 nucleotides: TGTGCCAGCAGTCGACTAGTTGAGCAGTTCTTC. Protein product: CASSRLVEQFF.

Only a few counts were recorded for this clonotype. The CDR3 loop is CASSLFGTGDNSPLHF. CDR3 nucleotide sequence: TGTGCCAGCAGCTTATTTGGGACAGGGGATAATTCACCCCTCCACTTT. The chain combines TRBV7-9 with TRBJ1-6; 10 bases map to TRBD1. Looked up from germline, CDR1 is SEHNR and CDR2 is FQNEAQ (reference sequence). The CDR3 extends over 16 amino acids. After removal of 2 bases from V and 5 bases from J, the junction contained 3 bases not matched to a gene. Full variable domain (missing parts from reference TRBV7-9 and TRBJ1-6): DTGVSQNPRHKITKRGQNVTFRCDPISEHNRLYWYRQTLGQGPEFLTYFQNEAQLEKSRLLSDRFSAERPKGSFSTLEIQRTEQGDSAMYLCASSLFGTGDNSPLHFGNGTRLTVT.

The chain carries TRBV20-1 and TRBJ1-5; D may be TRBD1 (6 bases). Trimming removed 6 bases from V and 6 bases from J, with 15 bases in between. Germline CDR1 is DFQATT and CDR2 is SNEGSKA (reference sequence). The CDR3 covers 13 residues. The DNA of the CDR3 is TGCAGTGCGGGGGGGCAGGGGAGTCAGCCCCAGCATTTT. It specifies CSAGGQGSQPQHF.

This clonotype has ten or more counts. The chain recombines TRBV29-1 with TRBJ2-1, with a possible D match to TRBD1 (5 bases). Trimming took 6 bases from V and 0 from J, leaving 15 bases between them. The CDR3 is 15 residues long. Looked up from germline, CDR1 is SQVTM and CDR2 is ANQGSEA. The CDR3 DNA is TGCAGCGTCGCGCCCAGGGTAGGCTCCTACAATGAGCAGTTCTTC. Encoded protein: CSVAPRVGSYNEQFF.

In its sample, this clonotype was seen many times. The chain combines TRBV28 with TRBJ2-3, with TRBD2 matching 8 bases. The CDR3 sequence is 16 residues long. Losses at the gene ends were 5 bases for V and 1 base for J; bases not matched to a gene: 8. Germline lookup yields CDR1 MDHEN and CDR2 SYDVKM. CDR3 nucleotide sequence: TGTGCCAGCAGTGCGACAACTAGCGGAGGCACAGATACGCAGTATTTT. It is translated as CASSATTSGGTDTQYF.

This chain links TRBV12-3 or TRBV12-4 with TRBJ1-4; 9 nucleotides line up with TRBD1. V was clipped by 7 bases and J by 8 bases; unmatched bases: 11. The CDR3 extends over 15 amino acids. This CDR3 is CASKRTGDRGEKLFF. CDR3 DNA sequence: TGTGCCAGCAAGCGGACAGGGGACAGAGGGGAAAAACTGTTTTTT.